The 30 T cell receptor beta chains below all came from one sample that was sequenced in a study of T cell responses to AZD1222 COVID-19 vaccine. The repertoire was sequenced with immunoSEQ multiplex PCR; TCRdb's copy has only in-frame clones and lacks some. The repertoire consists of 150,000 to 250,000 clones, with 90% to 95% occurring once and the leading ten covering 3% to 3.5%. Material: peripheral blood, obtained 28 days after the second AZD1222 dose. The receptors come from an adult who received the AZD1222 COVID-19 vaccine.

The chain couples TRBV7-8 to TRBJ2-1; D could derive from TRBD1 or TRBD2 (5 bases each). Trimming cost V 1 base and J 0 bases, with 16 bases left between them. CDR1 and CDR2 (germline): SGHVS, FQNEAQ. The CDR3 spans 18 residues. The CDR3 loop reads CASSLGGVGTLSYNEQFF. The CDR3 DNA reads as TGTGCCAGCAGCTTAGGGGGCGTAGGGACGCTCTCCTACAATGAGCAGTTCTTC.

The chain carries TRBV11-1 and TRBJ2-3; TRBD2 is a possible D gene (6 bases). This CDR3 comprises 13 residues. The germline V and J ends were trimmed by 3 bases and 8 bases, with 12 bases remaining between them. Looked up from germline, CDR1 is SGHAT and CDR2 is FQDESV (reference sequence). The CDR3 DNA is TGTGCCAGCAGCTTCCTAGCGTCACCTACGCAGTATTTT. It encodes CASSFLASPTQYF. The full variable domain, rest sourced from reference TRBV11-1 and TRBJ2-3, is EAEVAQSPRYKITEKSQAVAFWCDPISGHATLYWYRQILGQGPELLVQFQDESVVDDSQLPKDRFSAERLKGVDSTLKIQPAELGDSAMYLCASSFLASPTQYFGPGTRLTVL.

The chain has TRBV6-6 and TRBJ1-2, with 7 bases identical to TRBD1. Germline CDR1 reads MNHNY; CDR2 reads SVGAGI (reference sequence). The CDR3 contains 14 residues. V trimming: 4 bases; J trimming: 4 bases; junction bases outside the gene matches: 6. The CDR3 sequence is CASSSGGTAYGYTF. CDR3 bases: TGTGCCAGCAGTTCCGGCGGGACAGCCTATGGCTACACCTTC.

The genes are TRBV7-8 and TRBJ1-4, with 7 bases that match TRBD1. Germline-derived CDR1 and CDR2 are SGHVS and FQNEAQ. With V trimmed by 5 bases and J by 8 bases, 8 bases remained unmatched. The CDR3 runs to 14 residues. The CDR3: CASSIQGIREKLFF. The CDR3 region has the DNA TGTGCCAGCAGCATACAGGGGATAAGGGAAAAACTGTTTTTT.

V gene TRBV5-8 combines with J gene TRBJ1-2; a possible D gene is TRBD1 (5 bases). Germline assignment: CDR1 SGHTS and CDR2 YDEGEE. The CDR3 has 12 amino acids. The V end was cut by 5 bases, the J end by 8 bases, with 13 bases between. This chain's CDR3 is CASRWGGYGYTF. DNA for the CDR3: TGTGCCAGCAGGTGGGGGGGATACGGCTACACCTTC.

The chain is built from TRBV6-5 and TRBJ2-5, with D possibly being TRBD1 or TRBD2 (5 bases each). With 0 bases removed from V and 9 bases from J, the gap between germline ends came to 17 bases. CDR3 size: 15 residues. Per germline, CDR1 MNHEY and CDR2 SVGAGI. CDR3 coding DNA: TGTGCCAGCAGTTACTCCGAACCGGGGCCCAGGGCCCAGTACTTC. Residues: CASSYSEPGPRAQYF.

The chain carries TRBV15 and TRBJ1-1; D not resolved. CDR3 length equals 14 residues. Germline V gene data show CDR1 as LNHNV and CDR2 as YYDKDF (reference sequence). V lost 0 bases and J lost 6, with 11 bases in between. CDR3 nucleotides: TGTGCCACCAGCAGAGAGGTTAGCCCCTCTGAAGCTTTCTTT. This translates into CATSREVSPSEAFF.

The CDR3 here is CASSSAGTSPDTQYF. The CDR3 DNA reads TGCGCCAGCAGCTCTGCCGGGACTAGCCCAGATACGCAGTATTTT. The chain uses TRBV5-1 and TRBJ2-3; TRBD2 aligns across 9 bases. Germline CDR1 is SGHRS and CDR2 is YFSETQ. There are 15 residues in the CDR3. The V gene end was trimmed by 3 bases and the J gene end by 4 bases; junction bases not matched to a gene: 6.

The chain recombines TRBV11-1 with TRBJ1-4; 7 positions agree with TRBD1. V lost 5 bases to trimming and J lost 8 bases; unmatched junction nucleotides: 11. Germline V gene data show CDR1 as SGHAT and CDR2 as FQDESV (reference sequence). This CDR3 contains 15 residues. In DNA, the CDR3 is TGTGCCAGCAGCCATCGACAGGGTCCGTACGAAAAACTGTTTTTT. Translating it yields CASSHRQGPYEKLFF.

CDR3 loop: CASSERAWTSGRNEQFF. The CDR3 nucleotides are TGTGCCAGCAGTGAAAGGGCGTGGACTAGCGGGAGAAATGAGCAGTTCTTC. The chain joins TRBV6-4 to TRBJ2-1; 13 bases are shared with TRBD2. Per germline, CDR1 MRHNA and CDR2 SNTAGT. The V segment lost 3 bases and the J segment 7 bases; nucleotides outside the gene matches: 9. This CDR3 comprises 17 residues.

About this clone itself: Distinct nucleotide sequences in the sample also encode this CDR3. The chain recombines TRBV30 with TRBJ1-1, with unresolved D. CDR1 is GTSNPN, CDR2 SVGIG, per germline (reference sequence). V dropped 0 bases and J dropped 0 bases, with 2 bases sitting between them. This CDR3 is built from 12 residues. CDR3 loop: CAWSVLNTEAFF. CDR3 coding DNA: TGTGCCTGGAGTGTTCTGAACACTGAAGCTTTCTTT.

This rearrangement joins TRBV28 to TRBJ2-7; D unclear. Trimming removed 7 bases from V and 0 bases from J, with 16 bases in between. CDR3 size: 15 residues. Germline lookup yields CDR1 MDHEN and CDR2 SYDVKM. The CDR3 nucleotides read TGTGCCAGCATGAGTCTCTCGGCAGACTCCTACGAGCAGTACTTC. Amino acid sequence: CASMSLSADSYEQYF.

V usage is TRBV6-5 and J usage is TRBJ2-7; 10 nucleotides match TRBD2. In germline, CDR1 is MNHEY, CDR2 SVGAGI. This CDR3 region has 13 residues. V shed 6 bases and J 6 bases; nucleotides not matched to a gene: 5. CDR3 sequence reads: CASRRVAGGEQYF. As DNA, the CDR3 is TGTGCCAGCAGGAGGGTAGCGGGAGGCGAGCAGTACTTC.

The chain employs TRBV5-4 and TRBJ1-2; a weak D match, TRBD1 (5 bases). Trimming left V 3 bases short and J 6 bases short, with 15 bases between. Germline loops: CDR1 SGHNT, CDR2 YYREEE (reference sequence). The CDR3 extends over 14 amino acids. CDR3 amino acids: CASSSPTGLDGYTF. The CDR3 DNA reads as TGTGCCAGCAGCTCGCCAACAGGATTAGATGGCTACACCTTC. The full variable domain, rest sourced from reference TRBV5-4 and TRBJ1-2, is ETGVTQSPTHLIKTRGQQVTLRCSSQSGHNTVSWYQQALGQGPQFIFQYYREEENGRGNFPPRFSGLQFPNYSSELNVNALELDDSALYLCASSSPTGLDGYTFGSGTRLTVV.

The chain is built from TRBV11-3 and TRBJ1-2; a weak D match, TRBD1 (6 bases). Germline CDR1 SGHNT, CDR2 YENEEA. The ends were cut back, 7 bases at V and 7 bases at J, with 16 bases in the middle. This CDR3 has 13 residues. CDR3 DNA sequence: TGTGCCAGCACCACGGACAGCCGGCGTGGCTACACCTTC. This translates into CASTTDSRRGYTF.

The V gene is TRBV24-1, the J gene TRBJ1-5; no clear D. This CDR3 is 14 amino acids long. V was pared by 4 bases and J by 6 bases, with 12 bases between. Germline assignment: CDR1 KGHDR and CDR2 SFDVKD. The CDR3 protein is CATSERAPGQPQHF. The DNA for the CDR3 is TGTGCCACCAGTGAGCGAGCGCCGGGTCAGCCCCAGCATTTT.

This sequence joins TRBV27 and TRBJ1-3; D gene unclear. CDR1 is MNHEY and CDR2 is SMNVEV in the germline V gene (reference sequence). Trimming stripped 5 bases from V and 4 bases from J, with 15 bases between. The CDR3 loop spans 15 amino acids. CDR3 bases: TGTGCCAGCAGTCCGCTCTCTACCAGGGGAAACACCATATATTTT. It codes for CASSPLSTRGNTIYF.

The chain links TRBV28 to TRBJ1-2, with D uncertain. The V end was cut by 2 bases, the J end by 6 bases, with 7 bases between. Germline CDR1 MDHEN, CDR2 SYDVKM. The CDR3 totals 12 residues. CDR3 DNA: TGTGCCAGCAGTTTAGTTACGAATGGCTACACCTTC. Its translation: CASSLVTNGYTF.

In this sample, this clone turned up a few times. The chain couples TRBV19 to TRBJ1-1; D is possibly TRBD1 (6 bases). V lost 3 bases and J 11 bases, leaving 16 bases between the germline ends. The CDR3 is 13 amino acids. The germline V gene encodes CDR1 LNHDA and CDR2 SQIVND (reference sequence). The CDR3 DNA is TGTGCCAGTAGTATCATAAGCAGGGGACCGGCTTTCTTT. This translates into CASSIISRGPAFF. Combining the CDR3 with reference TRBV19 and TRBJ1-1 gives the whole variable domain DGGITQSPKYLFRKEGQNVTLSCEQNLNHDAMYWYRQDPGQGLRLIYYSQIVNDFQKGDIAEGYSVSREKKESFPLTVTSAQKNPTAFYLCASSIISRGPAFFGQGTRLTVV.

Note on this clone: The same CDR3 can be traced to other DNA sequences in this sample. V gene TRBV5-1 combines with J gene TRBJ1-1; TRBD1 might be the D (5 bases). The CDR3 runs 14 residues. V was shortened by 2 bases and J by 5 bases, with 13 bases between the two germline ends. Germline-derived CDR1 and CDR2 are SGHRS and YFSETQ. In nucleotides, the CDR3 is TGCGCCAGCAGCTTTTCAGGGTCTGGTACTGAAGCTTTCTTT. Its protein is CASSFSGSGTEAFF. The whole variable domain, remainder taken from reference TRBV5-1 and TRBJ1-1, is KAGVTQTPRYLIKTRGQQVTLSCSPISGHRSVSWYQQTPGQGLQFLFEYFSETQRNKGNFPGRFSGRQFSNSRSEMNVSTLELGDSALYLCASSFSGSGTEAFFGQGTRLTVV.

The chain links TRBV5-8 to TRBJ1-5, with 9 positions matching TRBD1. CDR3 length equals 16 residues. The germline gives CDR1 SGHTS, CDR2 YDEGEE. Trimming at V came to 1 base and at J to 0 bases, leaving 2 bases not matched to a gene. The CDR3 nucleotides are TGTGCCAGCAGCTTGAACAGGGGGCTTAGCAATCAGCCCCAGCATTTT. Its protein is CASSLNRGLSNQPQHF.

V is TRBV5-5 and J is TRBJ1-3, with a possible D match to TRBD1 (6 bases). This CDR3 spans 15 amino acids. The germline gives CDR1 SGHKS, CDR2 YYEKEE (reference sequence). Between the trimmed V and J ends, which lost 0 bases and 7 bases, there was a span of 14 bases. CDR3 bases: TGTGCCAGCAGCTTGGCCAGAGGGACATTTAACACCATATATTTT. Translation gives CASSLARGTFNTIYF.

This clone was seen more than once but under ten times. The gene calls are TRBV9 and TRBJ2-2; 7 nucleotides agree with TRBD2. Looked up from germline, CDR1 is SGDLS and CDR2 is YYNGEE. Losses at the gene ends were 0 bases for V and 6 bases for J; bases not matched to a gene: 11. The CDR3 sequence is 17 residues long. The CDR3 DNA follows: TGTGCCAGCAGCGTAGTAATGGTAGCGGGCGGCTCCGGGGAGCTGTTTTTT. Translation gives CASSVVMVAGGSGELFF.

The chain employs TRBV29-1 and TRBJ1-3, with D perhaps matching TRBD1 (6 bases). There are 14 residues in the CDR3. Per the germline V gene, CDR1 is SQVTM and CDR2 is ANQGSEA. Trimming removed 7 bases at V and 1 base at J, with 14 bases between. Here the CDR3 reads CSATGMRSGNTIYF. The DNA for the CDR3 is TGCAGCGCAACAGGGATGAGGTCTGGAAACACCATATATTTT.

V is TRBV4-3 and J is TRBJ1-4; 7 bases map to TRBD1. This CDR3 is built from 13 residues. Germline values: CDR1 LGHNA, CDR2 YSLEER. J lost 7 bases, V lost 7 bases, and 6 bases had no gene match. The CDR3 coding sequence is TGCGCCAGCAAAAGAGAGGGGGCTGAAAAACTGTTTTTT. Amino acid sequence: CASKREGAEKLFF.

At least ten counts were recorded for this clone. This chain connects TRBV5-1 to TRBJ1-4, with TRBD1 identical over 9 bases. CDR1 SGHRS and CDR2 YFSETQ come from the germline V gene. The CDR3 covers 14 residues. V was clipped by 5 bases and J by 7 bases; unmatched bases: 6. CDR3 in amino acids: CASRTGTGTEKLFF. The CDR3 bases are TGCGCCAGCAGGACCGGGACAGGGACTGAAAAACTGTTTTTT.

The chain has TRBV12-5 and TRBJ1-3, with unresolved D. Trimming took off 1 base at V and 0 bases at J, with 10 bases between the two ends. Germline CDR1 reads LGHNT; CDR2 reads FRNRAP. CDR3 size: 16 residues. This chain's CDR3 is CASGLAGSYSGNTIYF. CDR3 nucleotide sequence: TGTGCTAGTGGTTTGGCAGGCTCCTACTCTGGAAACACCATATATTTT.

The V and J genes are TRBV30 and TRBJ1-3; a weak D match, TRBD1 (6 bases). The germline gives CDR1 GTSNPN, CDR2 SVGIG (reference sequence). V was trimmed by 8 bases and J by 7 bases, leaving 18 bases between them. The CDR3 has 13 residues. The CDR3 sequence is CAGELYQGNTIYF. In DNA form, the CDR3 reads TGTGCCGGAGAGTTGTATCAGGGGAACACCATATATTTT.

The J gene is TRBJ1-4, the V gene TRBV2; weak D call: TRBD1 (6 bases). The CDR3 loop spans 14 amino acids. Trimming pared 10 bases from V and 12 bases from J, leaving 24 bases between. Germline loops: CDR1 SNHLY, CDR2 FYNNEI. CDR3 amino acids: CATRRGARGEQLFF. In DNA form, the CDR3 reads TGTGCCACCAGGAGGGGGGCACGGGGTGAGCAACTGTTTTTT.

CDR3 protein: CASSRTGGSEAFF. The DNA of the CDR3 is TGCGCCAGCAGCCGGACAGGGGGCAGTGAAGCTTTCTTT. This rearrangement joins TRBV5-1 to TRBJ1-1; 11 bases line up with TRBD1. The germline V gene encodes CDR1 SGHRS and CDR2 YFSETQ. J gave up 7 bases and V 4 bases, and 3 bases lay outside the gene matches. This CDR3 contains 13 residues.